This TCR beta chain was obtained from a study of control samples from healthy donors and cancer patients. V was cut by 7 bases and J by 0 bases, with 31 bases left in between. This CDR3 is 21 amino acids long. TCRdb's copy holds only in-frame clones and misses some; the assay was immunoSEQ multiplex PCR. The repertoire includes around 130,000 clones, 80% to 90% of them detected once, and 40% sits in the top ten. Input material: blood. This receptor was taken from a man aged 45-60 years in good health. The chain uses TRBV23-1 and TRBJ1-5, with D possibly matching TRBD1 (6 bases). TRBV23-1 is known as an ORF, though its function is uncertain. The chain's CDR3 is CASTQSSVSRGRKHSNQPQHF. The CDR3 region has the DNA TGCGCCAGCACCCAATCTTCCGTAAGCCGGGGGCGAAAACATAGCAATCAGCCCCAGCATTTT.